This T cell receptor beta chain was retrieved from a study of tumor T cells in aggressive B-cell lymphoma. This CDR3 spans 14 amino acids. Germline CDR1 and CDR2: SGHAT and FQNNGV. Trimming took 2 bases from V and 6 from J; bases not matched to a gene: 4. Method: immunoSEQ multiplex PCR; TCRdb's copy keeps in-frame clones and lacks some. The profile covers 950 to 1,500 clones, with roughly 91% appearing a single time and 9% to 14% taken by the ten largest. V usage is TRBV11-2 and J usage is TRBJ2-7; 10 positions agree with TRBD1. This clonotype was sampled from an adult with diffuse large B cell lymphoma. The sample consisted of tumor tissue. For the CDR3, the DNA is TGTGCCAGCAGCTTATCCGGGACAGGGGTCGAGCAGTACTTC. Translating gives CASSLSGTGVEQYF.